The 14 T cell receptor beta chains below come from one sample, sequenced in a study of CD8 T cells in ankylosing spondylitis. TCRdb reprocessed the 5' RACE reads via MiXCR and lists one record per CDR3 protein. This sample has 200,000 to 300,000 distinct CDR3 sequences; 8.6% occur once, and the top ten carry around 7%. Input material: blood, either unsorted or a sorted T cell fraction (not recorded which). These receptors all come from a male donor with ankylosing spondylitis or in good health (not recorded which).

The chain combines TRBV7-9 with TRBJ1-4; D remains unclear. This CDR3 spans 12 amino acids. The germline CDR1 and CDR2 sequences are SEHNR and FQNEAQ (reference sequence). Trimming pared 1 base from V and 8 bases from J, leaving 5 bases between. CDR3 in amino acids: CASSLEQEKLFF. CDR3 DNA: TGTGCCAGCAGCTTAGAGCAGGAAAAACTGTTTTTT.

This clonotype occurred many times. This chain links TRBV4-3 with TRBJ2-5, with 8 bases aligning to TRBD1. The CDR3 has 15 residues. Germline trimming cut 4 bases from V and 5 bases from J; bases unmatched to any gene: 9. From germline, CDR1 is LGHNA and CDR2 YSLEER. The CDR3 nucleotides are TGCGCCAGCAGCCTAGGACAGGGACGCGCTGAGACCCAGTACTTC. Encoded protein: CASSLGQGRAETQYF.

The sample holds many counts of this clonotype. V is TRBV7-2 and J is TRBJ1-1; 7 bases line up with TRBD1. J was trimmed by 1 base and V by 4 bases; bases with no gene match: 6. The V gene's germline CDR1 is SGHTA and CDR2 FQGNSA. CDR3 length equals 15 residues. CDR3 sequence (DNA): TGTGCCAGCAGCTCACAGACAGGGTGGAACACTGAAGCTTTCTTT. It encodes CASSSQTGWNTEAFF.

This clonotype was seen at least ten times. The chain links TRBV11-2 to TRBJ2-1; unclear D gene. This CDR3 is 18 amino acids long. CDR1 and CDR2 (germline): SGHAT, FQNNGV. The V and J ends lost 4 bases and 0 bases respectively, with 19 bases between them. The CDR3: CASSYKLPGWSSYNEQFF. CDR3 nucleotides: TGTGCCAGCAGCTACAAATTACCTGGCTGGAGCTCCTACAATGAGCAGTTCTTC.

The rearrangement joins TRBV5-5 to TRBJ2-1, with TRBD2 as a possible D gene (6 bases). The CDR3 contains 16 residues. V was cut by 4 bases and J by 3 bases, with 17 bases left in between. Germline CDR1 and CDR2: SGHKS and YYEKEE (reference sequence). CDR3 nucleotide sequence: TGTGCCAGCAGCGCGGGACTGACGGAGGGCTACAATGAGCAGTTCTTC. Translated, it gives CASSAGLTEGYNEQFF.

This clonotype was counted ten times or more. The chain employs TRBV10-3 and TRBJ2-5; 8 bases align to TRBD1. CDR1 and CDR2 (germline): ENHRY, SYGVKD. The CDR3 totals 14 residues. After removal of 5 bases from V and 3 bases from J, the junction contained 5 bases not matched to a gene. The CDR3, as DNA: TGTGCCATCAGTACGACAGGGGAAAAAGAGACCCAGTACTTC. Translation: CAISTTGEKETQYF.

This clonotype was observed many times. The gene calls are TRBV29-1 and TRBJ2-1; D is unclear. The germline V gene has CDR1 SQVTM and CDR2 ANQGSEA. Trimming removed 6 bases at V and 7 bases at J, with 19 bases between. This CDR3 region has 14 residues. The CDR3 loop is CSVFRARAGNEQFF. The CDR3 DNA sequence: TGCAGCGTCTTCCGGGCGCGTGCTGGAAATGAGCAGTTCTTC.

This clonotype occurred many times. The chain joins TRBV10-2 to TRBJ1-1, with 8 bases that match TRBD1. This CDR3 spans 13 amino acids. The V gene end was trimmed by 7 bases and the J gene end by 4 bases; junction bases not matched to a gene: 5. Germline CDR1 WSHSY, CDR2 SAAADI. CDR3 region: CASKFDRGTEAFF. As DNA, the CDR3 is TGCGCCAGCAAATTCGACAGGGGCACTGAAGCTTTCTTT.

The table lists this clonotype with a few counts. The chain employs TRBV7-8 and TRBJ1-1; TRBD1 is a possible D gene (6 bases). Trimming pared 4 bases from V and 4 bases from J, leaving 13 bases between. The CDR3 sequence is 14 residues long. The germline V gene encodes CDR1 SGHVS and CDR2 FQNEAQ. DNA for the CDR3: TGTGCCAGCAGCTCGCGCAGGGGAAGCACTGAAGCTTTCTTT. Translated, it gives CASSSRRGSTEAFF.

This clonotype was counted at least ten times. DNA of the CDR3: TGTGCCAGCAGCTTGGCCCGGGAGGGGCCAGATACGCAGTATTTT. Protein: CASSLAREGPDTQYF. J is TRBJ2-3 and V is TRBV5-8; 8 bases are a match to TRBD2. Germline V gene data show CDR1 as SGHTS and CDR2 as YDEGEE. This CDR3 region has 15 residues. The trim removed 0 bases at V and 4 bases at J, leaving 4 bases unmatched.

This clonotype was detected many times. The chain uses TRBV9 and TRBJ1-4, with 7 bases matching TRBD1. Germline V gene lookup returns CDR1 SGDLS and CDR2 YYNGEE. The CDR3 is made up of 14 amino acids. Trimming cost V 4 bases and J 12 bases; bases outside gene matches: 12. CDR3 in amino acids: CASSRGGSSWELFF. DNA for the CDR3: TGTGCCAGCAGCCGAGGGGGCAGCTCTTGGGAACTGTTTTTT.

This clonotype appeared a few times. This chain uses TRBV20-1 with TRBJ1-6; D gene unclear. Germline V CDR1 and CDR2: DFQATT, SNEGSKA (reference sequence). Trimming pared 5 bases from V and 9 bases from J, leaving 11 bases between. The CDR3 covers 12 residues. CDR3 nucleotide sequence: TGCAGTGCTGGAAGGGAGGGTTCACCCCTCCACTTT. It is translated as CSAGREGSPLHF.

This clonotype appeared a few times. The genes are TRBV7-2 and TRBJ2-1; no clear D gene. V lost 4 bases, J lost 6 bases, and 13 bases lay in between. This CDR3 has 14 amino acids. CDR1 and CDR2 from the germline V gene are SGHTA and FQGNSA. CDR3 in DNA: TGTGCCAGCAGCTCGGCTGGACCGGGCAATGAGCAGTTCTTC. Protein sequence: CASSSAGPGNEQFF.

This clonotype came up a few times. This chain joins TRBV5-6 and TRBJ1-5, with 10 nucleotides matching TRBD1. The CDR3 sequence is 15 residues long. V was clipped by 4 bases and J by 3 bases; unmatched bases: 4. Germline values: CDR1 SGHDT, CDR2 YYEEEE. CDR3 sequence: CASSPGQGFNQPQHF. The DNA for the CDR3 is TGTGCCAGCAGCCCGGGACAGGGGTTCAATCAGCCCCAGCATTTT.